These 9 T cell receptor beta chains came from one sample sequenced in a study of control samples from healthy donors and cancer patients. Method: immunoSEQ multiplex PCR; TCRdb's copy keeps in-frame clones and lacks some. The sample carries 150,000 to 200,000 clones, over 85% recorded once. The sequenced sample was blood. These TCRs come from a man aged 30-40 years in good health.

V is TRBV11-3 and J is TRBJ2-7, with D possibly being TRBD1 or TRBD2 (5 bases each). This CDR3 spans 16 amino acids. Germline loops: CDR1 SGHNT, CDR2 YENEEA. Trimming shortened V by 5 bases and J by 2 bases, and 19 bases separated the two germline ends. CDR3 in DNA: TGTGCCAGCAGCCTCCACGGGACCCCAAGTGCCTACGAGCAGTACTTC. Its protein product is CASSLHGTPSAYEQYF.

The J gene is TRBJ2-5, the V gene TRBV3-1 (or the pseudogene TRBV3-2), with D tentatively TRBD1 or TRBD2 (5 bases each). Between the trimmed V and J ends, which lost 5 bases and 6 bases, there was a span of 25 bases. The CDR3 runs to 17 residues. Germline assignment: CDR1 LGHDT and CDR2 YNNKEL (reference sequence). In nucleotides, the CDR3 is TGTGCCAGCAGCTTCCGGGGCTCCTCCACGATCATGAAGACCCAGTACTTC. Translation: CASSFRGSSTIMKTQYF.

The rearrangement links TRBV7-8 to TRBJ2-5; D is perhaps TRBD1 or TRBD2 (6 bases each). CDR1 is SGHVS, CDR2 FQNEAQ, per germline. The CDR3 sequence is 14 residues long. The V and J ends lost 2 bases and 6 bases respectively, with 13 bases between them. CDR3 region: CASSLSDGGQTQYF. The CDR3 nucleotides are TGTGCCAGCAGCTTATCAGACGGGGGCCAGACCCAGTACTTC.

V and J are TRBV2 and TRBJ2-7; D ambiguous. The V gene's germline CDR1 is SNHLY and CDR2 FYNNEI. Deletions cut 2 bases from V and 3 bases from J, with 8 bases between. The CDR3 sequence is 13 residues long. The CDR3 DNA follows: TGTGCCAGCAGTGAACGGCAGATCTACGAGCAGTACTTC. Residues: CASSERQIYEQYF. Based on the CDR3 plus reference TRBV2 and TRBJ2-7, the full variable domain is EPEVTQTPSHQVTQMGQEVILRCVPISNHLYFYWYRQILGQKVEFLVSFYNNEISEKSEIFDDQFSVERPDGSNFTLKIRSTKLEDSAMYFCASSERQIYEQYFGPGTRLTVT.

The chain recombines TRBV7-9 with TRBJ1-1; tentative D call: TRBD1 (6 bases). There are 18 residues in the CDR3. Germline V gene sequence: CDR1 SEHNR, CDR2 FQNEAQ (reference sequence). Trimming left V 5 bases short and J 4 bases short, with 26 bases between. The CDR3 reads CASSPGGSPGRGSTEAFF. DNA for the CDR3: TGTGCCAGCAGCCCCGGGGGGTCCCCAGGGAGGGGGAGCACTGAAGCTTTCTTT.

The DNA of the CDR3 is TGTGCCAGCAGTTTCCCGGGGATCGGGAACACTGAAGCTTTCTTT. Translated, it gives CASSFPGIGNTEAFF. V gene TRBV6-5 combines with J gene TRBJ1-1, with D uncertain. With 4 bases removed from V and 1 base from J, the gap between germline ends came to 13 bases. In germline, CDR1 is MNHEY, CDR2 SVGAGI. CDR3 length: 15 residues.

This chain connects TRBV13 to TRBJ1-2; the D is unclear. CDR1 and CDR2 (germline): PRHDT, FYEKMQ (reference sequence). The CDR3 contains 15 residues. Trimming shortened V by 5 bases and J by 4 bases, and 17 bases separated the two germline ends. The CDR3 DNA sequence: TGTGCCAGCAGCACATATACGGACGGACTCTATGGCTACACCTTC. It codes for CASSTYTDGLYGYTF.

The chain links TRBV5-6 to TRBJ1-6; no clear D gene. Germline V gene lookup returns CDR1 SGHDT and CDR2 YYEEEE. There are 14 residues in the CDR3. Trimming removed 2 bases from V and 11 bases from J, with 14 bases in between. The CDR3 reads CASSFNPDLAPLHF. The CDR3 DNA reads TGTGCCAGCAGCTTCAACCCCGACCTCGCACCCCTCCACTTT.

The CDR3 spells CASTGTGFSGANVLTF. The CDR3, as DNA: TGCGCCAGCACCGGGACAGGCTTCTCTGGGGCCAACGTCCTGACTTTC. V and J are TRBV5-1 and TRBJ2-6, with 8 bases fitting TRBD1. The CDR3 length is 16 residues. Unmatched junction bases numbered 5, after V lost 6 bases and J lost 0 bases. The germline V gene has CDR1 SGHRS and CDR2 YFSETQ.